The sample holds many counts of the clone carrying this T cell receptor beta chain. Its specificity is not known. This specimen comes from a study of CD8+CD57+ T cells in acquired aplastic anemia. Genomic DNA was employed as the template in profiling TCR beta VDJ and CDR3. TCRdb called the reads again in MiXCR, with one record for every CDR3 protein. Of about 180,000 distinct CDR3 sequences listed, less than 50% were seen once; the top ten hold roughly 13%. General study results and limits: It was found that 25 to 35 CD8+ CDR3 sequences were shared between patients and controls. No significant difference in CD8+ Simpson's diversity was found between patients and controls.

This CDR3 is 14 amino acids long. The V gene's germline CDR1 is LNHDA and CDR2 SQIVND (reference sequence). V was cut by 3 bases and J by 4 bases, with 13 bases left in between. Flow cytometry had shown expanded CD8+CD57+ cells in the patients chosen for sequencing. Every one of the patients had aplastic anemia (severe, acquired). Patients had not yet gotten any therapy when their blood was taken for sampling. The sequenced sample was sorted CD4+, CD8+, or CD8+CD57+ T cells (not recorded which) from PBMCs. The sequence came from a human donor with aplastic anemia. V and J are TRBV19 and TRBJ2-7; no clear D gene. Here the CDR3 reads CASSMDGFRYEQYF. CDR3 DNA sequence: TGTGCCAGTAGTATGGACGGGTTTCGTTACGAGCAGTACTTC.